This TCR beta chain was captured by sequencing in a study of blood T cell repertoires in COVID-19 (dated by TCRdb to the early 2020s). A note on the overall study: Collaborator samples came from the United States, Italy and Spain and covered acute and convalescent phases of COVID-19. The repertoires were released in a freely available public database intended as a resource for research on the immune response to SARS-CoV-2. The prospective study material was composed of cDNA or gDNA derived from T cells, B-cell-depleted T cells, or PBMCs. Deeply sampled blood TCRbeta repertoires from subjects exposed to, actively infected with, or recovered from COVID-19 were included in the dataset. Where available, HLA class I and class II types were taken from metadata supplied by the sample provider and were not determined by assay-based typing. Nearly every sample came with metadata listing a de-identified subject ID, COVID-19 status, age in years and sex. Samples came from the ongoing ImmuneRACE study (first 160 participants) plus 1,254 subjects from 6 global collaborators.

Enrolling through a virtual design, the prospective study's participants ranged in age from about 18 to 89 years and lived across 24 United States geographic areas. To assign participants to cohorts, the prospective study relied on clinical history that participants themselves reported in a screening survey and a study questionnaire. Recovered participants in ImmuneRACE Cohort 3 were defined as having two consecutive negative NP/OP PCR tests, clearance from a healthcare professional, or resolution of symptoms. Mobile phlebotomists in the prospective study collected whole blood, serum and a nasopharyngeal or oropharyngeal swab from every participant. Prospective study participants could optionally give additional blood draws and questionnaires over an approximately 2-month period. Before DNA extraction, prospective study blood samples were shipped either frozen or at room temperature. To note about this clone: The clone's antigen remains unknown. There are no base qualities to consult, and no much larger clone falls within one base.

Results the study describes overall, beyond this receptor: The quantity of clinical and demographic metadata differed by source and by participant and was supplied without curation.

The immunoSEQ Assay, a bias-controlled multiplex PCR, was used to amplify TCRbeta CDR3 regions from genomic DNA. Per the source publication's procedure: Nucleated cell counts per sample were estimated from amplification of reference gene primers within the assay. To quantify the absolute abundance of each unique TCRbeta CDR3 rearrangement, sequence reads were collapsed and filtered. For each sample, productive Simpson clonality was calculated by taking the square root of Simpson's diversity index across productive rearrangements. TCRdb limited this immuneACCESS table to in-frame rearrangements with V and J called. A share of clones is missing; checked studies link under half to unresolved V genes, and the rest is unexplained. V, J and clone size reflect that table, while D and trimming were determined from the DNA. In all, the sample holds 150,000 to 250,000 clones, and approximately 86% of those were seen once. About 2.2% of the sample rests with the top ten.

Taken from the germline V gene, the CDR1 and CDR2 loops are SGHVS and FQNEAQ. Reading from cysteine to phenylalanine, the CDR3 counts 18 amino acids. Kept here is only the CDR3 DNA, which spans 54 bases and is read in frame from base 1. V is cut by 5 bases and J by 2 bases, and the space between the germline ends is 23 bases. The receptor comes from a woman aged 30 to 39 who had recovered from COVID-19. Recombination joined TRBV7-8 with TRBJ2-3; the best D guess is TRBD2, with 5 bases matching. The sample consisted of PBMCs or T cells enriched from blood (not recorded which). The CDR3 loop reads CASSPGVWRIKNTDTQYF. The DNA sequence reads TGTGCCAGCAGCCCCGGGGTGTGGCGGATCAAAAACACAGATACGCAGTATTTT.